The next 27 T cell receptor beta chains were all read from a single sample in a study of regulatory T cells in long-lasting Graves disease. Time point meaning: persistent/refractory GD, antithyroid drugs over 5 years with positive TRAb. There was RNA extracted from PBMCs, and the TCR library was made from it. Combining iRepertoire HTBI primers with Arm-PCR of CDR3 regions, the authors built TCR beta libraries. TCRdb processed the multiplex PCR reads anew with MiXCR; each CDR3 protein has one entry. The data show 360,000 or so distinct CDR3 sequences, approximately 25% seen once. The sequencing used peripheral blood mononuclear cells (PBMCs), collected when the disease was refractory, from a patient treated with antithyroid drugs. The receptors shown here come from a woman in her thirties or forties with Graves disease.

V is TRBV30 and J is TRBJ1-2; maybe TRBD1 (6 bases). CDR3 size: 12 residues. Trimming removed 4 bases from V and 4 bases from J, with 10 bases in between. Germline loops: CDR1 GTSNPN, CDR2 SVGIG (reference sequence). CDR3 loop: CAWTTGPYGYTF. The CDR3 nucleotides read TGTGCCTGGACGACAGGTCCCTATGGCTACACCTTC.

There are a few counts of this clonotype. This chain joins TRBV30 and TRBJ1-4, with 8 bases that match TRBD1. Germline lookup yields CDR1 GTSNPN and CDR2 SVGIG (reference sequence). Unmatched junction bases numbered 7, after V lost 3 bases and J lost 4 bases. The CDR3 length is 15 residues. The CDR3 coding sequence is TGTGCCTGGAGGGGGGGACAGGCCCTTAATGAAAAACTGTTTTTT. As protein: CAWRGGQALNEKLFF.

This clonotype was recorded a few times. This sequence joins TRBV11-1 and TRBJ2-7; the match to TRBD1 covers 9 bases. Trimming removed 1 base from V and 4 bases from J; junction bases left unmatched: 8. Germline V CDR1 and CDR2: SGHAT, FQDESV (reference sequence). The CDR3 is 16 residues long. CDR3 protein: CASSLGGGTGSYEQYF. In nucleotides, the CDR3 is TGTGCCAGCAGCTTAGGAGGAGGGACAGGGTCGTACGAGCAGTACTTC.

On this clonotype itself: The conserved final phenylalanine or tryptophan is absent from the CDR3, which likely points to a read error. This chain links TRBV12-3 or TRBV12-4 with TRBJ2-7; 7 nucleotides align to TRBD1. There are 12 residues in the CDR3. CDR3 sequence reads: CAGSHRGYEQYS. In DNA, the CDR3 is TGTGCCGGCAGCCACAGGGGTTACGAGCAGTACTCC.

The gene calls are TRBV3-1 and TRBJ2-5; unclear D gene. The DNA matches TRBJ2-1 better at its end, which makes the J call doubtful. CDR1 and CDR2 from the germline V gene are LGHDT and YNNKEL (reference sequence). The CDR3 length is 15 residues. In nucleotides, the CDR3 is TGTGCCAGCAGCCAGCCCTTGATGGGGTACAATGAGCAGTTCTTC. Its protein product is CASSQPLMGYNEQFF.

There are a few counts of this clonotype. This chain connects TRBV9 to TRBJ2-1; the D gene could be TRBD1 or TRBD2 (5 bases each). V was trimmed by 3 bases and J by 2 bases, leaving 12 bases between them. The germline V gene encodes CDR1 SGDLS and CDR2 YYNGEE. This CDR3 spans 15 amino acids. CDR3 in amino acids: CASSAAGAAYNEQFF. CDR3 sequence (DNA): TGTGCCAGCAGCGCGGCCGGGGCAGCCTACAATGAGCAGTTCTTC.

This clonotype was found many times. The chain uses TRBV28 and TRBJ1-5; D possibly corresponds to TRBD1 (6 bases). In germline, CDR1 is MDHEN, CDR2 SYDVKM. The V and J ends lost 2 bases and 2 bases respectively, with 10 bases between them. The CDR3 is 15 amino acids. The CDR3 here is CASSLPGEGNQPQHF. In DNA form, the CDR3 reads TGTGCCAGCAGTTTACCAGGGGAAGGCAATCAGCCCCAGCATTTT.

In its sample, this clonotype was seen many times. CDR3 in DNA: TGCGCCAGCAGCTCACGGGACAAGGGTTCACCCCTCCACTTT. This translates into CASSSRDKGSPLHF. This sequence joins TRBV5-1 and TRBJ1-6; D might be TRBD1 (6 bases). The CDR3 contains 14 residues. Germline CDR1 is SGHRS and CDR2 is YFSETQ. V was clipped by 3 bases and J by 9 bases, with 13 bases between them.

At least ten counts were recorded for this clonotype. The chain carries TRBV7-9 and TRBJ1-5; no firm D call. The CDR3 spans 13 residues. Germline V gene sequence: CDR1 SEHNR, CDR2 FQNEAQ (reference sequence). V was clipped by 5 bases and J by 3 bases, with 8 bases between them. The CDR3 region has the DNA TGTGCCAGCAGCCCCACCACCAATCAGCCCCAGCATTTT. Protein: CASSPTTNQPQHF.

The table lists this clonotype with many counts. The rearrangement uses TRBV10-1 and TRBJ2-3; D may be TRBD2 (5 bases). V lost 10 bases and J lost 0, with 11 bases in between. Per germline, CDR1 WNHNN and CDR2 SYGVQD (reference sequence). CDR3 size: 13 residues. The CDR3 here is CATAGTSTDTQYF. CDR3 sequence (DNA): TGCGCCACCGCGGGCACTAGCACAGATACGCAGTATTTT.

This clonotype was detected ten times or more. The chain employs TRBV12-3 or TRBV12-4 and TRBJ2-7; 10 bases are shared with TRBD2. V lost 4 bases to trimming and J lost 5 bases; unmatched junction nucleotides: 8. The CDR3 runs to 15 residues. The CDR3 sequence: CASSSPGLASHEQYF. The CDR3 region has the DNA TGTGCCAGCAGTTCTCCGGGACTAGCGTCCCACGAGCAGTACTTC.

The chain couples TRBV11-2 to TRBJ2-3; tentatively, D is TRBD1 (5 bases). The CDR3 contains 15 residues. Trimming took 8 bases from V and 5 from J, leaving 20 bases between them. Germline CDR1 SGHAT, CDR2 FQNNGV. The CDR3 bases are TGTGCCAGCTCTCCATCGACAGTATCTATAGATACGCAGTATTTT. Translation gives CASSPSTVSIDTQYF.

This clonotype occurred many times. The chain has TRBV20-1 and TRBJ2-5; 12 bases agree with TRBD2. The germline V gene has CDR1 DFQATT and CDR2 SNEGSKA (reference sequence). CDR3 length: 16 residues. V lost 3 bases, J lost 5 bases, and 10 bases stayed unmatched. CDR3 bases: TGCAGTGCTAGTCACCAGAGGACTAGCGGGACTGAGACCCAGTACTTC. This encodes CSASHQRTSGTETQYF.

This clonotype turned up a few times. The chain employs TRBV20-1 and TRBJ1-2; D uncertain. Per germline, CDR1 DFQATT and CDR2 SNEGSKA (reference sequence). Trimming left V 3 bases short and J 2 bases short, with 7 bases between. The CDR3 covers 12 residues. CDR3 coding DNA: TGCAGTGCTAGTAATAGGAACTATGGCTACACCTTC. Its protein is CSASNRNYGYTF.

The table lists this clonotype with many counts. V and J are TRBV28 and TRBJ2-7; 11 bases are shared with TRBD2. CDR1 MDHEN and CDR2 SYDVKM come from the germline V gene. The CDR3 runs 14 residues. With V trimmed by 5 bases and J by 6 bases, 6 bases remained unmatched. Here the CDR3 reads CASSLRLAGREQYF. In DNA form, the CDR3 reads TGTGCCAGCAGTCTCCGACTAGCGGGACGCGAGCAGTACTTC. The full variable domain, completed using reference TRBV28 and TRBJ2-7, is DVKVTQSSRYLVKRTGEKVFLECVQDMDHENMFWYRQDPGLGLRLIYFSYDVKMKEKGDIPEGYSVSREKKERFSLILESASTNQTSMYLCASSLRLAGREQYFGPGTRLTVT.

The rearrangement uses TRBV5-8 and TRBJ2-5; TRBD2 matches 8 bases. The CDR3 loop spans 15 amino acids. Per the germline V gene, CDR1 is SGHTS and CDR2 is YDEGEE. J lost 4 bases, V lost 4 bases, and 9 bases had no gene match. The CDR3 region has the DNA TGTGCCAGCAGCCCCCGGACTAGCTTCGGAGAGACCCAGTACTTC. Its translation: CASSPRTSFGETQYF. The entire variable domain, with the rest obtained from reference TRBV5-8 and TRBJ2-5, is as follows: EAGVTQSPTHLIKTRGQQATLRCSPISGHTSVYWYQQALGLGLQFLLWYDEGEERNRGNFPPRFSGRQFPNYSSELNVNALELEDSALYLCASSPRTSFGETQYFGPGTRLLVL.

Points on this clonotype: A much larger clone differs from this one at a single base, so this may be a read error. The chain recombines TRBV28 with TRBJ2-7; D might be TRBD1 (5 bases). Germline CDR1 reads MDHEN; CDR2 reads SYDVKM. The CDR3 is made up of 12 amino acids. The CDR3 protein is CASSFGVGQISF. DNA of the CDR3: TGTGCCAGCAGTTTTGGGGTGGGGCAGATAAGCTTC.

This clonotype was seen many times. This chain links TRBV28 with TRBJ1-5, with a possible D match to TRBD1 (5 bases). V gave up 3 bases and J gave up 2 bases, with 17 bases separating them. Germline V gene sequence: CDR1 MDHEN, CDR2 SYDVKM. The CDR3 consists of 17 residues. The CDR3 reads CASSFLGRGGGNQPQHF. The CDR3 coding sequence is TGTGCCAGCAGTTTTCTGGGGAGGGGCGGGGGCAATCAGCCCCAGCATTTT.

CDR3 nucleotide sequence: TGTGCCAGTAGTCGAGGACAGGGTGGAGATTATGGCTACACCTTC. Translation gives CASSRGQGGDYGYTF. The chain combines TRBV19 with TRBJ1-2; 8 positions agree with TRBD1. The CDR3 is 15 residues long. Per germline, CDR1 LNHDA and CDR2 SQIVND (reference sequence). Trimming took 5 bases from V and 5 from J; bases not matched to a gene: 10.

Ten or more counts support this clonotype. The J gene is TRBJ2-7, the V gene TRBV2; 7 positions match TRBD2. The CDR3 spans 14 residues. Germline lookup yields CDR1 SNHLY and CDR2 FYNNEI. With 4 bases clipped from V and 2 bases from J, the junction kept 5 bases outside the gene matches. The chain's CDR3 is CASSVGRETYEQYF. DNA of the CDR3: TGTGCCAGCAGTGTAGGGCGGGAGACCTACGAGCAGTACTTC.

This clonotype was seen at least ten times. The rearrangement links TRBV12-5 to TRBJ1-1, with D uncertain. V was shortened by 2 bases and J by 1 base, with 14 bases between the two germline ends. Per the germline V gene, CDR1 is LGHNT and CDR2 is FRNRAP. The CDR3 has 16 amino acids. In nucleotides, the CDR3 is TGTGCTAGTGGTTTGAACCTGGATAAGCAGAACACTGAAGCTTTCTTT. Amino acid sequence: CASGLNLDKQNTEAFF.

In its sample, this clonotype was seen many times. This sequence joins TRBV10-3 and TRBJ1-1; possibly TRBD1 for D (6 bases). Germline V gene data show CDR1 as ENHRY and CDR2 as SYGVKD. The CDR3 extends over 13 amino acids. Trimming took off 6 bases at V and 5 bases at J, with 13 bases between the two ends. The CDR3 sequence: CAISLQGSTEAFF. For the CDR3, the DNA is TGTGCCATCAGCCTTCAGGGGTCAACTGAAGCTTTCTTT.

This clonotype was seen many times. The CDR3 coding sequence is TGTGCCAGCAGGACGACGATGGGGACGAACACTGAAGCTTTCTTT. This encodes CASRTTMGTNTEAFF. This rearrangement joins TRBV6-1 to TRBJ1-1, with D possibly being TRBD1 (5 bases). The CDR3 extends over 15 amino acids. Trimming removed 6 bases at V and 1 base at J, with 15 bases between. Germline V gene sequence: CDR1 MNHNS, CDR2 SASEGT.

As to this clonotype: This clone may be a read error of a much larger clone one base away. The chain combines TRBV11-2 with TRBJ1-1; D gene unclear. The CDR3 covers 14 residues. Germline CDR1 SGHAT, CDR2 FQNNGV. In DNA form, the CDR3 reads TGTGCCAACAGCTTAGCGTTGTACGACACTGAAGCTTTCTTT. This gives the protein CANSLALYDTEAFF.

The chain combines TRBV4-2 with TRBJ2-1; D is unclear. CDR1 LGHNA and CDR2 YNFKEQ come from the germline V gene. The V and J ends lost 2 bases and 0 bases respectively, with 17 bases between them. The CDR3 contains 18 residues. DNA of the CDR3: TGTGCCAGCAGCCAATTCCTCGACCGCCAGAGCTCCTACAATGAGCAGTTCTTC. Amino acid sequence: CASSQFLDRQSSYNEQFF.

CDR3 protein: CASSRNLGTVLNQPQHF. DNA for the CDR3: TGCGCCAGCAGCCGAAACCTCGGGACAGTTCTTAATCAGCCCCAGCATTTT. The gene calls are TRBV4-1 and TRBJ1-5; 7 bases align to TRBD1. J was trimmed by 4 bases and V by 4 bases; bases with no gene match: 13. CDR1 MGHRA and CDR2 YSYEKL come from the germline V gene. This CDR3 is 17 amino acids long.

This clonotype was seen repeatedly, ten times or more. The rearrangement uses TRBV28 and TRBJ2-5; D ambiguous. This CDR3 has 14 residues. V lost 5 bases, J lost 4 bases, and 14 bases lay in between. Per germline, CDR1 MDHEN and CDR2 SYDVKM. The chain's CDR3 is CASSTRPALETQYF. Here the CDR3 DNA reads TGTGCCAGCAGTACCCGGCCCGCCTTAGAGACCCAGTACTTC.